This T cell receptor (beta chain) was sequenced during a study of cytomegalovirus exposure and HLA in healthy donors (dated by TCRdb to 2016 to 2017). A note on the overall study: An earlier analysis of several hundred of the donors reported approximately 270 Gb of sequence data and more than 90 million unique TCR beta sequences from 150 million to 200 million T cells. Among some 410 genotyped donors of the cohort, an average of roughly 230,000 unique TCR beta nucleotide sequences was sequenced per donor, of which approximately 18% were non-productive. Typing coverage differed by locus: A, B, C, DRB1 and DQB1 were typed in about 629-630 donors, DQA1 in 500 to 550, DPA1 in some 570, and DPB1 in 450 to 490. In a later analysis, previously published TCR beta repertoires from 600 to 850 donors were re-analyzed and high-resolution HLA genotyping was added so that TCR occurrence patterns could be studied. An earlier analysis of around 640 of the donors used high-throughput TCR beta sequencing to judge whether each TCR beta V gene segment behaved as functional or pseudogenic. About 280 gigabases of sequencing data and tens of millions of unique TCR sequences were included in an early release covering over 600 HLA-typed donors. Of the approximately 400 genotyped donors, approximately 81% were placed in the genetic ancestry cluster associated with self-reported Caucasian donors. Besides the first cohort of 666 subjects, a separate validation cohort made up of 120 different subjects was used. Every repertoire in the discovery cohort had been generated on one and the same sequencing platform. A later genetic analysis took genome-wide SNP genotypes for about 65% of the 666 donors and used that subset as a discovery cohort. The aim of the study was to test whether cataloging public T cell receptors could identify signatures of past pathogen exposure. The study profiled the T cell repertoires of some 610 subjects by immunosequencing and related them to cytomegalovirus serostatus. Roughly five DR-DQ haplotypes were treated as single units for association and clustering because of strong linkage in the cohort. To predict cytomegalovirus infection status, the study brought together high-throughput TCR immunosequencing, statistical association of individual TCRs with disease status, and machine learning. Rather than using new phenotypic data, the later analysis identified candidate immune exposures from TCR beta sequences and from how often those sequences occurred across donors. Both class I and class II loci were covered by HLA typing, at four-digit resolution. Alongside the repertoire data, information on donor age, sex, ethnicity and CMV serostatus was compiled.

The cohort comprised several hundred healthy bone marrow donors. All cohort members were sampled while nominally healthy, although unrecorded immune exposures were likely present. The donor tested CMV seropositive, placing the donor among the approximately 310 seropositive members of the cohort. Each donor provided a peripheral blood sample, and peripheral blood mononuclear cells were used for TCR beta sequencing. Genomic DNA extraction from the blood cell samples was performed with the Qiagen DNeasy Blood Extraction Kit. The library came from the immunoSEQ multiplex PCR assay. The multiplex PCR relied on a mix of 60 forward primers for TCR Vbeta segments and 13 reverse primers for TCR Jbeta segments. A multiplex PCR assay on genomic DNA amplified the CDR3 region of rearranged TCR beta genes. The Illumina HiSeq System was used to sequence the amplified TCR beta libraries as 87-base-pair reads. The study's processing was this. A later analysis tallied around 80 million unique TCR beta chains across the 600 to 700 repertoires, and some 10 million of those chains were shared by two or more donors. To remove PCR and sequencing errors, raw reads were error-corrected and collapsed into unique sequences using a nearest-neighbor algorithm that merged closely related sequences. CDR3 sequences were aligned to IMGT reference sequences to assign V, D and J gene segments. For a sequence to be retained, at least a six-nucleotide match to both a V gene segment and a J gene segment was required. Rearrangements were called productive when the CDR3 lacked stop codons and stayed in frame with V and J; all others were non-productive. Following IMGT convention, CDR3 was defined as the stretch from the second conserved V-encoded cysteine up to the conserved J-encoded phenylalanine. Sequences without an unambiguous match to a single V gene segment were excluded from the earlier analysis of over 500 of the donors. An earlier analysis of fewer than 650 of the donors classified V segments as functional when productive rearrangements were above 56.7% and as segregating when the standard deviation between donors was above 5%. A statistical classification framework was developed to diagnose cytomegalovirus status using the catalog of TCR beta chain sequences. In a later analysis, TCR nucleotide sequences were compared against IMGT/GENE-DB human TR gene sequences so that V and J genes could be assigned. The TCRdist pipeline was used in a later analysis to assign CDR3 sequences and most-parsimonious VDJ recombination scenarios. In a later analysis, every TCR beta chain was defined by the combination of its CDR3 amino acid sequence and its V-gene family, and reads without a unique V-gene family were dropped. As a way to deal with suspected cross-contamination and a sequencing artifact, a later analysis dropped 640 or so nucleotide sequences that were highly shared and had low generation probability. In a later analysis, a clonal expansion index was calculated for each public chain from normalized within-repertoire ranks of inferred template counts. Generation probabilities in a later analysis came from a VDJ recombination model fitted to out-of-frame rearrangements, and those results were checked against IGoR. In a later analysis, hypergeometric tests were used to score TCR-TCR, TCR-HLA and TCR-CMV co-occurrence, with a repertoire-size bias correction applied to TCR pairs. False discovery rates were estimated in a later analysis by permuting HLA or CMV assignments 20 times. In a later analysis, co-occurring TCRs were grouped with DBSCAN, and TCRdist sequence similarity was added when clustering was performed within HLA-allele-positive subsets. For co-occurrence clustering, repertoires with fewer than 30,000 or more than 120,000 public chains were excluded, along with roughly 5 repertoires with anomalous nucleotide sharing. This immuneACCESS table, as held by TCRdb, lists in-frame sequences with V and J called but not all clones. Of the missing ones, under half trace to an unresolved V gene in checked studies; the others have no known cause. Clone size and V and J calls were adopted from that table, with D and trimming inferred from the DNA. Here the sample has 120,000 or so clones; 65% to 75% occur a single time. The ten largest clones represent around 10% of the sample.

Comments on this clone: The specificity of this receptor is unknown. No base qualities exist here, and no much larger clone lies one base off it.

Study-wide conclusions, independent of this receptor: CMV serostatus was the only immune exposure information available for the cohort. A cluster of highly shared sequence variants was judged likely to be a technical artifact of the sequencing pipeline. Specific HLA alleles were associated with 15,000 to 20,000 TCR beta sequences at a false discovery rate of 0.05 in a later analysis. A further reported finding was that TCR beta sequences accurately predicted the HLA-A and HLA-B alleles for most subjects in the first cohort. According to a later analysis, most CMV-associated TCR beta chains appeared to be HLA-restricted, and the HLA associations seemed to be driven largely by CMV exposure. Because HLA typing was missing for some donors at each locus, association tests included only the typed subset. A later genetic analysis associated a missense DCLRE1C variant with V-gene and J-gene trimming of TCR beta chains, and an independent cohort replicated the association. A later analysis found that TCR association rates varied across HLA loci, with DRB1 alleles showing the most associated TCRs and HLA-C alleles the fewest. Sequencing depth was assumed to be roughly uniform across donors in the presence/absence analyses, though that assumption may not hold. In vitro tests confirmed that a few of the cytomegalovirus-associated TCR beta chains recognize cytomegalovirus antigens. Cytomegalovirus status was reported to be diagnosed by the classifier with high specificity and sensitivity in both the original and validation cohorts. When HLA alleles, especially DR and DQ, strongly co-occurred, TCR associations were difficult to assign to individual alleles. A later analysis found that HLA-associated TCR beta chains were more clonally expanded and had lower generation probabilities than equally common non-associated chains. A later genetic analysis reported fewer N-insertions in productive TCRs among donors in an Asian-associated ancestry cluster than the approximately 700-donor mean. Correlated functional status among segregating V segments might be attributable to linkage disequilibrium, but an unknown experimental factor could not be ruled out. In this cohort, only TCR beta chains were sequenced, and detectable features were limited by the absence of alpha or paired-chain data. The earlier analysis of fewer than 750 of the donors excluded some 15 rarely observed V segments, including chromosome 9 orphons, because counts were too low. It was suggested by the authors that the approach could potentially be generalized to other disease states and immunological phenotypes. Most TCR sequences were seen in very few donors, while some public TCRs were found in many individuals. Broadly in line with IMGT annotations, most TCR beta V segments showed up in productive rearrangements about 90% or about 30% of the time in an earlier analysis of several hundred of the donors. According to a later analysis, parvovirus B19, influenza, CMV and Epstein-Barr virus appeared linked to several top co-occurrence clusters. The study gave a list of 150 to 200 TCR beta chains associated with cytomegalovirus.

The specimen was PBMCs. The sequence was collected from a woman between 45 and 65 years old in good health and CMV-seropositive.

In nucleotides, the sequence is TGTGCCAGCACGGGGATATTGAAGGAGGGCTATGGCTACACCTTC. The resulting protein is CASTGILKEGYGYTF. This chain joins TRBV6-1 to TRBJ1-2; the D gene assignment is ambiguous. CDR1 and CDR2, per the germline V gene, are MNHNS and SASEGT. CDR3 length: 15 amino acids, cysteine to phenylalanine. The DNA shown is the 45-base CDR3, in frame from base 1. V sheds 7 bases and J sheds 4 bases, leaving 19 bases between their ends.